This T cell receptor (beta chain) was sequenced in a study of post-analysis software for immune sequencing data. Across the study: Relapsing-remitting, secondary progressive and progressive-relapsing courses of multiple sclerosis were included. The study's findings and limits: Controls showed significantly higher normalized Chao1 diversity than did multiple sclerosis patients. Compared with controls, patients had more of five TRBV segments, including TRBV5-6, TRBV5-1 and TRBV20-1. Those samples that were prepared in the same batch co-clustered strongly by F measure.

This clonotype was detected a few times. Its antigen is still unknown. Researchers reported that TCR beta cDNA libraries carried unique molecular identifiers. T cells, about 0.9 to 10 million of them, yielded some 540,000 cDNA molecules. TCRdb redid the calling of the PCR reads with MiXCR, one entry per CDR3 protein. The data contain approximately 570,000 distinct CDR3 sequences, 44% of them singletons. V dropped 0 bases and J dropped 4 bases, with 10 bases sitting between them. The CDR3 is made up of 14 amino acids. Germline V gives CDR1 SGHRS, CDR2 YFSETQ. The TCR sequence derives from a girl aged 10-17 years with multiple sclerosis. The rearrangement links TRBV5-1 to TRBJ1-2; D remains ambiguous. The sample taken for sequencing was blood. CDR3 residues: CASSLGSDIYGYTF. CDR3 DNA: TGCGCCAGCAGCTTGGGAAGCGACATCTATGGCTACACCTTC.